This note documents a single TCR beta chain sequence. Trimming cost V 2 bases and J 1 base, with 5 bases left between them. Per germline, CDR1 SGHNT and CDR2 YENEEA. CDR3 length: 13 amino acids. Measured with immunoSEQ multiplex PCR; TCRdb has only the in-frame clones, and not every one. Of 250,000 or so clones detected, around 89% appear once; the ten largest clones hold around 6.6%. This record comes from a study of blood T cell repertoires in COVID-19. Study background: Spain, Italy and the United States supplied samples that represented acute and convalescent COVID-19. Sample material is recorded as cDNA or gDNA derived from T cells, B-cell-depleted T cells, or PBMCs.

Enrollment of patients from Seattle took place during active infection, with longitudinal follow-up. Sequencing was performed on peripheral blood. J is TRBJ1-1 and V is TRBV11-3; D ambiguous. The TCR comes from a woman aged 30 to 39 with COVID-19, enrolled during active disease. The DNA of the CDR3 is TGTGCCAGCAGCTTACTAAGGAACACTGAAGCTTTCTTT. This codes for CASSLLRNTEAFF. Drawing the rest from reference TRBV11-3 and TRBJ1-1, the complete variable domain is EAGVVQSPRYKIIEKKQPVAFWCNPISGHNTLYWYLQNLGQGPELLIRYENEEAVDDSQLPKDRFSAERLKGVDSTLKIQPAELGDSAVYLCASSLLRNTEAFFGQGTRLTVV.